This TCR beta chain was identified during a study of blood T cell repertoires in COVID-19. The table came from immunoSEQ multiplex PCR; TCRdb's copy has only in-frame clones and leaves some out. The top ten clones hold approximately 16% of a sample with roughly 220,000 clones, roughly 79% of them seen once. The germline V gene has CDR1 MNHEY and CDR2 SMNVEV (reference sequence). V dropped 6 bases and J dropped 6; count of bases not matched to a gene: 6. CDR3 size: 13 residues. Sample: PBMCs or T cells enriched from blood (not recorded which). This TCR was recovered from a man aged 35 to 55 who had recovered from COVID-19. J is TRBJ1-1 and V is TRBV27; the match to TRBD1 covers 8 bases. Written as DNA, the CDR3 is TGTGCCAGCAGACAGACAGGGGCGGCTGAAGCTTTCTTT. It specifies CASRQTGAAEAFF.